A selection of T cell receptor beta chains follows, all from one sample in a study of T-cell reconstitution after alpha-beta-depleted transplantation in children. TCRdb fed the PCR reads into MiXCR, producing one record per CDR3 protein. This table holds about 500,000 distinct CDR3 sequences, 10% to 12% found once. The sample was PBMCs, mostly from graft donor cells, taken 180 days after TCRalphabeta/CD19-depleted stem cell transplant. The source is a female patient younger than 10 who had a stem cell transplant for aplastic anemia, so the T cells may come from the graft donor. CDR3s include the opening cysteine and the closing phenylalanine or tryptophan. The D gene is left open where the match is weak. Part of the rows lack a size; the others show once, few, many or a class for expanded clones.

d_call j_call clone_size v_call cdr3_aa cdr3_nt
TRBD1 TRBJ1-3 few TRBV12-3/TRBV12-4 CASSSRTGIPGNTIYF TGTGCCAGCAGTTCGCGGACAGGGATCCCTGGAAACACCATATATTTT
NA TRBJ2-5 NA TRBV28 CASSPANIVQETQYF TGTGCCAGCAGCCCCGCGAACATCGTGCAAGAGACCCAGTACTTC
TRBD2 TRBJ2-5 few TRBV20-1 CSARSGGRARETQYF TGCAGTGCTAGATCTGGGGGGAGGGCCCGGGAGACCCAGTACTTC
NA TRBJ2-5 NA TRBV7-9 CASTVGAVGLPQETQYF TGTGCCAGCACCGTGGGCGCCGTGGGACTGCCCCAAGAGACCCAGTACTTC
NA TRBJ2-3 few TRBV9 CASSVAVGGRADTQYF TGTGCCAGCAGCGTAGCTGTTGGGGGGCGCGCAGATACGCAGTATTTT
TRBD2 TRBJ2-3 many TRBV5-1 CASNPAGGQDTQYF TGCGCCAGCAATCCAGCGGGGGGGCAAGATACGCAGTATTTT
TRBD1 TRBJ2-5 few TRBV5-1 CASSPWTGQETQYF TGCGCCAGCAGCCCCTGGACAGGGCAAGAGACCCAGTACTTC
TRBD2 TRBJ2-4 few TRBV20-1 CSVAPTSGSWGIQYF TGCAGCGTGGCTCCGACTAGCGGGAGTTGGGGCATTCAGTACTTC
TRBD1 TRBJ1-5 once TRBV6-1 CARPKQGVRIQPQHF TGTGCCAGACCGAAACAGGGGGTGAGAATTCAGCCCCAGCATTTT
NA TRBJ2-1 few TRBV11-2 CASSFGQLMEQFF TGTGCCAGCAGCTTCGGACAGTTAATGGAGCAGTTCTTC
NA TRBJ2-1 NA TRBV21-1 CASSCRDKADEQFF TGTGCCAGCAGCTGCCGGGACAAGGCCGATGAGCAGTTCTTC
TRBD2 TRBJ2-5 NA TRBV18 CASSPRNGRAFETQYF TGTGCCAGCTCACCACGGAACGGGAGGGCCTTTGAGACCCAGTACTTC
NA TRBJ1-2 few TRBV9 CASSVDGSYGYTF TGTGCCAGCAGCGTAGACGGGAGCTATGGCTACACCTTC
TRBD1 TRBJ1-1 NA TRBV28 CATTRGDRLNTEAFF TGTGCCACTACTAGAGGGGACAGACTGAACACTGAAGCTTTCTTT
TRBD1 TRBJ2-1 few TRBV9 CASSLRPGTGTNEQFF TGTGCCAGCAGCCTCAGGCCGGGGACAGGGACGAATGAGCAGTTCTTC
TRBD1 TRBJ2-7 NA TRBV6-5 CASSYLATGGHEQYF TGTGCCAGCAGTTACTTGGCGACAGGGGGCCACGAGCAGTACTTC
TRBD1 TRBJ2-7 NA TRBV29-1 CSVGTGIYEQYF TGCAGCGTCGGGACAGGGATCTACGAGCAGTACTTC
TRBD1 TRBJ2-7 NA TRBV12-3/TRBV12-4 CASSYLGDRGAYEQYF TGTGCCAGCAGTTACCTCGGGGACAGGGGTGCCTACGAGCAGTACTTC
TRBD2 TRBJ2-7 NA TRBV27 CASSPGTSAYYEQYF TGTGCCAGCAGTCCCGGGACTAGCGCGTACTACGAGCAGTACTTC
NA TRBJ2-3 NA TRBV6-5 CASSYRFGGPRLSTDTQYF TGTGCCAGCAGTTACAGGTTTGGCGGCCCCCGGCTCAGCACAGATACGCAGTATTTT
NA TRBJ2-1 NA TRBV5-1 CASSLAALPNEQFF TGCGCCAGCAGCTTGGCGGCACTTCCGAATGAGCAGTTCTTC